This T cell receptor beta chain was documented in a study of cytomegalovirus exposure and HLA in healthy donors. Both 60 Vbeta primers and 13 Jbeta primers went into the PCR. Using immunoSEQ multiplex PCR, the repertoire was profiled, and TCRdb retains in-frame clones only, with some absent. Of 130,000 or so clones detected, about 82% appear once; the ten largest clones hold less than 2%. Trimming left V 4 bases short and J 4 bases short, with 11 bases between. This CDR3 is 14 amino acids long. Germline V lookup: CDR1 SEHNR, CDR2 FQNEAQ (reference sequence). This rearrangement joins TRBV7-9 to TRBJ1-3, with D uncertain. The source material was PBMCs. The receptor comes from a female donor in good health and CMV-seropositive. The CDR3, as DNA: TGTGCCAGCAGCTCCTCGGGTGTCGGAAACACCATATATTTT. Amino acid sequence: CASSSSGVGNTIYF.